These 14 T cell receptor beta chains share one sample of origin, sequenced in a study of blood T cell repertoires in COVID-19. Using immunoSEQ multiplex PCR, the repertoire was profiled, and TCRdb retains in-frame clones only, with some absent. Among some 250,000 clones listed, about 86% were seen once. Material: peripheral blood. The receptors were gathered from a man aged 55 to 70 with acute or convalescent COVID-19.

This clone occurred once. This chain joins TRBV5-1 and TRBJ2-1, with D tentatively TRBD1 (6 bases). V lost 0 bases and J lost 4, with 11 bases in between. This CDR3 is built from 15 residues. Germline V gives CDR1 SGHRS, CDR2 YFSETQ. The CDR3 loop reads CASSLEAGVYNEQFF. The CDR3 DNA reads TGCGCCAGCAGCTTGGAAGCAGGGGTGTACAATGAGCAGTTCTTC. Full variable domain (outside the CDR3, taken from reference TRBV5-1 and TRBJ2-1): KAGVTQTPRYLIKTRGQQVTLSCSPISGHRSVSWYQQTPGQGLQFLFEYFSETQRNKGNFPGRFSGRQFSNSRSEMNVSTLELGDSALYLCASSLEAGVYNEQFFGPGTRLTVL.

The chain uses TRBV21-1 and TRBJ2-5; the table's D gene call, TRBD2, was not cross checked with the DNA. TRBV21-1 is a documented pseudogene. This CDR3 spans 13 amino acids. The CDR3 loop is CASRKKEVETQYF. The DNA for the CDR3 is TGTGCCAGCAGGAAGAAGGAGGTCGAGACCCAGTACTTC.

This sequence joins TRBV11-2 and TRBJ1-1; tentatively, D is TRBD1 (6 bases). The ends were cut back, 3 bases at V and 7 bases at J, with 12 bases in the middle. CDR1 is SGHAT, CDR2 FQNNGV, per germline. The CDR3 contains 13 residues. Written as DNA, the CDR3 is TGTGCCAGCAGCTTCGGTGTACAGGGTGAAGCTTTCTTT. This encodes CASSFGVQGEAFF.

The gene calls are TRBV7-8 and TRBJ2-3, with no clear D. The length of the CDR3 is 15 residues. Trimming took 4 bases from V and 0 from J, leaving 11 bases between them. CDR1 is SGHVS and CDR2 is FQNEAQ in the germline V gene. CDR3 amino acids: CASSSLGPSTDTQYF. The CDR3 nucleotides read TGTGCCAGCAGCTCCCTAGGCCCTAGCACAGATACGCAGTATTTT.

This clone is a singleton in its sample. This sequence joins TRBV9 and TRBJ1-4, with TRBD1 matching 8 bases. Trimming cost V 0 bases and J 7 bases; bases outside gene matches: 5. Per the germline V gene, CDR1 is SGDLS and CDR2 is YYNGEE. CDR3 length equals 15 residues. The CDR3 spells CASSVAGRGREKLFF. CDR3 bases: TGTGCCAGCAGCGTAGCCGGCAGGGGGCGTGAAAAACTGTTTTTT.

The genes are TRBV9 and TRBJ2-7; possibly TRBD2 for D (5 bases). CDR1 is SGDLS, CDR2 YYNGEE, per germline. V lost 4 bases and J 6 bases, leaving 17 bases between the germline ends. This CDR3 comprises 14 residues. The CDR3 DNA sequence: TGTGCCAGCAGCACGGGTCTGGCTAGCTCCGAGCAGTACTTC. Amino acids: CASSTGLASSEQYF.

The gene calls are TRBV6-1 and TRBJ2-2; the match to TRBD1 covers 10 bases. The CDR3 runs to 18 residues. Germline V gene data show CDR1 as MNHNS and CDR2 as SASEGT. Trimming removed 4 bases from V and 0 bases from J; junction bases left unmatched: 8. CDR3 sequence reads: CASSARGQGSTNTGELFF. The CDR3 DNA is TGTGCCAGCAGTGCTCGGGGACAGGGGTCTACGAACACCGGGGAGCTGTTTTTT.

This chain joins TRBV5-1 and TRBJ1-2; TRBD1 agrees at 12 bases. The CDR3 spans 19 residues. V was clipped by 6 bases and J by 0 bases; unmatched bases: 15. Germline CDR1 reads SGHRS; CDR2 reads YFSETQ. CDR3 sequence (DNA): TGCGCCAGCACCCCGCGTCCGGGACAGGGGGCGCGTTCTAACTATGGCTACACCTTC. Translated: CASTPRPGQGARSNYGYTF.

This chain joins TRBV7-9 and TRBJ1-2; D may be TRBD1 (6 bases). The CDR3 totals 16 residues. Germline V gene lookup returns CDR1 SEHNR and CDR2 FQNEAQ (reference sequence). V dropped 10 bases and J dropped 1 base, with 22 bases sitting between them. Here the CDR3 reads CATRRGTTTSNYGYTF. The CDR3 nucleotides read TGTGCCACCCGTAGGGGGACGACTACAAGTAACTATGGCTACACCTTC.

This clone came up once. The CDR3 DNA follows: TGTGCCAGCAGCCCGAGACAGGCTCTGAACACTGAAGCTTTCTTT. Translated: CASSPRQALNTEAFF. This chain connects TRBV14 to TRBJ1-1, with a possible D match to TRBD1 (6 bases). V lost 4 bases and J 0 bases, leaving 12 bases between the germline ends. The CDR3 consists of 15 residues. The V gene's germline CDR1 is SGHDN and CDR2 FVKESK.

The CDR3 here is CASSSEWRETQYF. CDR3 coding DNA: TGTGCCAGCAGCTCTGAGTGGAGGGAGACCCAGTACTTC. The chain joins TRBV7-2 to TRBJ2-5, with D possibly matching TRBD2 (5 bases). CDR1 SGHTA and CDR2 FQGNSA come from the germline V gene. The CDR3 spans 13 residues. Trimming removed 4 bases at V and 5 bases at J, with 11 bases between.

The J gene is TRBJ1-4, the V gene TRBV24-1, with a possible D match to TRBD1 (5 bases). Germline CDR1 is KGHDR and CDR2 is SFDVKD. The CDR3 is 17 amino acids. The ends were cut back, 4 bases at V and 0 bases at J, with 14 bases in the middle. CDR3 bases: TGTGCCACCAGTGAGGGCGGAGGGGACGCAACTAATGAAAAACTGTTTTTT. Protein sequence: CATSEGGGDATNEKLFF.

V gene TRBV7-2 combines with J gene TRBJ2-7; D unclear. The CDR3 consists of 14 residues. Between the trimmed V and J ends, which lost 0 bases and 4 bases, there was a span of 10 bases. Germline V lookup: CDR1 SGHTA, CDR2 FQGNSA. As DNA, the CDR3 is TGTGCCAGCAGCTTAGCCGAAAGGAGTTACGAGCAGTACTTC. It codes for CASSLAERSYEQYF.

CDR3 loop: CASSGGRGQPQHF. In DNA form, the CDR3 reads TGTGCCAGCAGTGGGGGTCGGGGTCAGCCCCAGCATTTT. The genes are TRBV25-1 and TRBJ1-5; no clear D gene. The CDR3 is 13 amino acids. Trimming removed 4 bases at V and 6 bases at J, with 10 bases between. Per germline, CDR1 MGHDK and CDR2 SYGVNS.